This is a list of T cell receptor beta chains from one sample in a study of blood T cell repertoires in COVID-19. The assay was immunoSEQ multiplex PCR, and TCRdb's table has in-frame clones only and misses some. Altogether more than 85,000 clones are present, around 88% being singletons, with the ten largest covering around 2.1%. The sample comprised peripheral blood. These receptors came from a man aged 50 to 60 with COVID-19, enrolled during active disease. Each CDR3 is given with its conserved first and last residue. D genes are given only for firm matches. The size entry is marked missing in some rows and otherwise reads once, few, many or a size class.

abundance: NA
d_gene: TRBD2
j_gene: TRBJ2-2
v_gene: TRBV7-9
CDR3nt: TGTGCCAGCAGCTCTGGAGCGGGGGGGCGAACCGGGGAGCTGTTTTTT
CDR3aa: CASSSGAGGRTGELFF

abundance: NA
d_gene: NA
j_gene: TRBJ1-3
v_gene: TRBV11-2
CDR3nt: TGTGCCAGCAGCTTAGATCGCGTCTGGAGCTCTGGAAACACCATATATTTT
CDR3aa: CASSLDRVWSSGNTIYF

abundance: NA
d_gene: NA
j_gene: TRBJ1-2
v_gene: TRBV7-9
CDR3nt: TGTGCCAGCAGCTTCGGGACTGACTATGGCTACACCTTC
CDR3aa: CASSFGTDYGYTF

abundance: NA
d_gene: NA
j_gene: TRBJ1-1
v_gene: TRBV19
CDR3nt: TGTGCCAGTAGTGGTCGGGTGAACACTGAAGCTTTCTTT
CDR3aa: CASSGRVNTEAFF

abundance: NA
d_gene: TRBD1
j_gene: TRBJ1-1
v_gene: TRBV6-6
CDR3nt: TGTGCCAGCACGCAAGGGGGGACAGGGAACACTGAAGCTTTCTTT
CDR3aa: CASTQGGTGNTEAFF

abundance: NA
d_gene: TRBD2
j_gene: TRBJ2-2
v_gene: TRBV7-2
CDR3nt: TGTGCCAGCAGCTTAAGGCTAGCGGGGATGACCGGGGAGCTGTTTTTT
CDR3aa: CASSLRLAGMTGELFF

abundance: NA
d_gene: NA
j_gene: TRBJ1-1
v_gene: TRBV6-1
CDR3nt: TGTGCCAGCAGTGAATGGGGGGGCGGTTTGGGAGCTGAAGCTTTCTTT
CDR3aa: CASSEWGGGLGAEAFF

abundance: NA
d_gene: NA
j_gene: TRBJ2-7
v_gene: TRBV14
CDR3nt: TGTGCCAGCAGCCCCTTAGGCAGGACTATCCGCTCCTACGAGCAGTACTTC
CDR3aa: CASSPLGRTIRSYEQYF

abundance: NA
d_gene: NA
j_gene: TRBJ1-6
v_gene: TRBV6-6
CDR3nt: TGTGCCAGCATGAGGGAAGGATCACCCCTCCACTTT
CDR3aa: CASMREGSPLHF

abundance: NA
d_gene: TRBD2
j_gene: TRBJ2-1
v_gene: TRBV7-2
CDR3nt: TGTGCCAGCAGGACTAGCGGGGTTATTGAGCAGTTCTTC
CDR3aa: CASRTSGVIEQFF

abundance: NA
d_gene: TRBD1
j_gene: TRBJ2-6
v_gene: TRBV5-4
CDR3nt: TGTGCCAGCAGCAAGGACAGGCCAATCTCTGGGGCCAACGTCCTGACTTTC
CDR3aa: CASSKDRPISGANVLTF

abundance: NA
d_gene: NA
j_gene: TRBJ1-1
v_gene: TRBV5-5
CDR3nt: TGTGCCAGCAGCCAACTAAGGACAGTTGCCACTGAAGCTTTCTTT
CDR3aa: CASSQLRTVATEAFF

abundance: NA
d_gene: NA
j_gene: TRBJ2-1
v_gene: TRBV5-1
CDR3nt: TGCGCCAGCAGCTCCTCGGTTTACAATGAGCAGTTCTTC
CDR3aa: CASSSSVYNEQFF

abundance: NA
d_gene: TRBD1
j_gene: TRBJ1-2
v_gene: TRBV6-5
CDR3nt: TGTGCCAGCATGACGGGACAGGGGGAATCTGGCTACACCTTC
CDR3aa: CASMTGQGESGYTF

abundance: few
d_gene: TRBD2
j_gene: TRBJ2-2
v_gene: TRBV9
CDR3nt: TGTGCCAGCAGCGCTTTTAGCGGGGGCACCGGGGAGCTGTTTTTT
CDR3aa: CASSAFSGGTGELFF

abundance: once
d_gene: NA
j_gene: TRBJ1-5
v_gene: TRBV6-2/TRBV6-3
CDR3nt: TGTGCCAGCAGTCCCCACGCGGGGGCTGGGAATCAGCCCCAGCATTTT
CDR3aa: CASSPHAGAGNQPQHF

abundance: NA
d_gene: NA
j_gene: TRBJ2-5
v_gene: TRBV30
CDR3nt: TGTGCCTGCAACTCGGGGGGCATGGAAGAGACCCAGTACTTC
CDR3aa: CACNSGGMEETQYF

abundance: NA
d_gene: TRBD1
j_gene: TRBJ2-1
v_gene: TRBV5-1
CDR3nt: TGCGCCAGCAGCGCCGGGACAGGACCATACAATGAGCAGTTCTTC
CDR3aa: CASSAGTGPYNEQFF

abundance: NA
d_gene: NA
j_gene: TRBJ1-1
v_gene: TRBV19
CDR3nt: TGTGCCAGTAGTCCAAAACAGGGAACTGAAGCTTTCTTT
CDR3aa: CASSPKQGTEAFF

abundance: NA
d_gene: NA
j_gene: TRBJ1-2
v_gene: TRBV5-1
CDR3nt: TGCGCCAGCAGCTTGGGACAGACGATTTGGGATTTCTTCACCTTC
CDR3aa: CASSLGQTIWDFFTF

abundance: NA
d_gene: NA
j_gene: TRBJ2-7
v_gene: TRBV6-1
CDR3nt: TGTGCCAGCAGTGAAGCGGTCGGGGGTGGTGGGTACGAGCAGTACTTC
CDR3aa: CASSEAVGGGGYEQYF

abundance: few
d_gene: NA
j_gene: TRBJ1-4
v_gene: TRBV11-2
CDR3nt: TGTGCCAGCAGCTTAGCGTCAGGGATTGTTGAAAAACTGTTTTTT
CDR3aa: CASSLASGIVEKLFF

abundance: NA
d_gene: NA
j_gene: TRBJ1-2
v_gene: TRBV14
CDR3nt: TGTGCCAGCAGACAAGGGGGACTAGGAGGCTACACCTTC
CDR3aa: CASRQGGLGGYTF

abundance: NA
d_gene: TRBD1
j_gene: TRBJ1-2
v_gene: TRBV7-8
CDR3nt: TGTGCCAGCAGCCTGAATACCGGGACAGGGGACTATGGCTACACCTTC
CDR3aa: CASSLNTGTGDYGYTF

abundance: NA
d_gene: NA
j_gene: TRBJ2-2
v_gene: TRBV10-2
CDR3nt: TGCGCCAGCACCCATCAGGGTCCCGGGGAGCTGTTTTTT
CDR3aa: CASTHQGPGELFF

abundance: once
d_gene: NA
j_gene: TRBJ1-5
v_gene: TRBV19
CDR3nt: TGTGCCAGTATCGACAGGAGAGAAGGGAATCAGCCCCAGCATTTT
CDR3aa: CASIDRREGNQPQHF

abundance: NA
d_gene: NA
j_gene: TRBJ2-5
v_gene: TRBV30
CDR3nt: TGTGCCTGGAGTGTACCCGGGGGTTTAAAGACCCAGTACTTC
CDR3aa: CAWSVPGGLKTQYF

abundance: NA
d_gene: NA
j_gene: TRBJ1-2
v_gene: TRBV2
CDR3nt: TGTGCCAGCAGATCTCCTCGGTATGGCTACACCTTC
CDR3aa: CASRSPRYGYTF

abundance: NA
d_gene: NA
j_gene: TRBJ2-1
v_gene: TRBV4-1
CDR3nt: TGCGCCAGCAGCCGCTCCTATTCCTACAATGAGCAGTTCTTC
CDR3aa: CASSRSYSYNEQFF

abundance: NA
d_gene: NA
j_gene: TRBJ2-4
v_gene: TRBV29-1
CDR3nt: TGCAGCCAGGGCAGGGGCTCGCTAGCCAAAAACATTCAGTACTTC
CDR3aa: CSQGRGSLAKNIQYF

abundance: NA
d_gene: NA
j_gene: TRBJ2-3
v_gene: TRBV6-5
CDR3nt: TGTGCCAGCAGTAGCCGACAGGGCACAGATACGCAGTATTTT
CDR3aa: CASSSRQGTDTQYF

abundance: NA
d_gene: NA
j_gene: TRBJ1-6
v_gene: TRBV28
CDR3nt: TGTGCCAGCAGTTTATGGCTGCGACAGCCCAATTCACCCCTCCACTTT
CDR3aa: CASSLWLRQPNSPLHF

abundance: NA
d_gene: TRBD1
j_gene: TRBJ1-2
v_gene: TRBV5-1
CDR3nt: TGCGCCAGCAGCCCCGACAGGGGGGGTGGCTACACCTTC
CDR3aa: CASSPDRGGGYTF

abundance: NA
d_gene: TRBD1
j_gene: TRBJ1-2
v_gene: TRBV24-1
CDR3nt: TGTGCCACCAGTGAAGGGGACAGGGGCTATGGCTACACCTTC
CDR3aa: CATSEGDRGYGYTF